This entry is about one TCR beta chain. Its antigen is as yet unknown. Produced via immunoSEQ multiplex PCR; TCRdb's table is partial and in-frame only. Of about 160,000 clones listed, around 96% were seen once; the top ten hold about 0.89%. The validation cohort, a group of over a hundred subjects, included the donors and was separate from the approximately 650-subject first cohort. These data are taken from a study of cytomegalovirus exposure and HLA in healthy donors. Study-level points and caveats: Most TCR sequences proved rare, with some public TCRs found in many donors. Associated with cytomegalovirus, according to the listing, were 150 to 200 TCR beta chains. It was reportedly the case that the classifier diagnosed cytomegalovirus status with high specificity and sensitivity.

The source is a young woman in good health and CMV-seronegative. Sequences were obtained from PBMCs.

CDR3 sequence reads: CASSFNQGRETQYF. The CDR3 region has the DNA TGCGCCAGCAGCTTTAATCAGGGTAGAGAGACCCAGTACTTC. V gene TRBV5-1 combines with J gene TRBJ2-5, with D tentatively TRBD1 (5 bases). V was cut by 2 bases and J by 4 bases, with 12 bases left in between. The CDR3 contains 14 residues. CDR1 and CDR2 (germline): SGHRS, YFSETQ.